This TCR beta chain comes out of a study of blood T cell repertoires in COVID-19 (dated by TCRdb to the early 2020s). In terms of the full investigation: Samples covering the acute and convalescent phases of COVID-19 were provided by collaborators in the United States, Italy and Spain. The material from the prospective study consisted of cDNA or gDNA derived from T cells, B-cell-depleted T cells, or PBMCs. The samples were drawn from two sources: the first 160 participants of the ongoing ImmuneRACE study, and 950 to 1,500 subjects contributed by 6 global collaborators. A de-identified subject ID, COVID-19 status, age in years and sex were almost always included in the sample metadata. Where HLA class I and class II types were available, the types were taken from metadata supplied by the sample provider, not from assay-based typing. The dataset comprised deeply sampled blood TCRbeta repertoires from subjects exposed to, actively infected with, or recovered from COVID-19. The repertoires were made available in a free public database intended to serve as a resource for research on the immune response to SARS-CoV-2.

The immunoSEQ Assay, a bias-controlled multiplex PCR, was used to amplify TCRbeta CDR3 regions from genomic DNA. The authors' analysis ran thus. The number of nucleated cells in each sample was estimated by amplification of reference gene primers within the assay. To quantify the absolute abundance of each unique TCRbeta CDR3 rearrangement, sequence reads were collapsed and filtered. For each sample, productive Simpson clonality was calculated as the square root of Simpson's diversity index across productive rearrangements. Entries here come from immuneACCESS through TCRdb and include only in-frame sequences with V and J called. Some clones fail to appear in such tables; in the studies checked, an unresolved V gene covers under half of the shortfall, and the cause of the remainder is unknown. The V and J calls and clone size were taken over from that table, and D and trimming were inferred from the DNA. This sample gives about 85,000 clones in total; around 88% of them show up just once. The ten most abundant clones make up more than 4.5% of the sample.

Concerning this clone itself: The specificity of this receptor is unknown. The input lacks base qualities; no much larger clone sits a single base away.

Overall results and qualifications from the work: How much clinical and demographic metadata was included differed by source and by participant, and the metadata was provided uncurated.

CDR1 and CDR2 are drawn from the germline V gene: LGHNA, YSLEER. The junction carries 12 bases between V and J, which are trimmed by 4 bases and 6 bases respectively. The CDR3 runs 14 amino acids, cysteine and phenylalanine included. Only the CDR3 part of the read is kept: 42 bases, read in frame from the first base. Whole blood was collected in K2EDTA tubes by collaborating institutions according to the institutions' own protocols. For TCRbeta analysis, collaborators shipped samples in one of three forms: frozen whole blood, isolated PBMCs, or DNA extracted from either of those sample types. The sample consisted of peripheral blood. The chain is encoded by TRBV4-3 joined to TRBJ1-4; no D segment can be confidently identified. The receptor was derived from a man between 60 and 75 years old with acute or convalescent COVID-19. The DNA is TGCGCCAGCAGCCCGCAGCGGTGGGATGAAAAACTGTTTTTT. This encodes CASSPQRWDEKLFF.